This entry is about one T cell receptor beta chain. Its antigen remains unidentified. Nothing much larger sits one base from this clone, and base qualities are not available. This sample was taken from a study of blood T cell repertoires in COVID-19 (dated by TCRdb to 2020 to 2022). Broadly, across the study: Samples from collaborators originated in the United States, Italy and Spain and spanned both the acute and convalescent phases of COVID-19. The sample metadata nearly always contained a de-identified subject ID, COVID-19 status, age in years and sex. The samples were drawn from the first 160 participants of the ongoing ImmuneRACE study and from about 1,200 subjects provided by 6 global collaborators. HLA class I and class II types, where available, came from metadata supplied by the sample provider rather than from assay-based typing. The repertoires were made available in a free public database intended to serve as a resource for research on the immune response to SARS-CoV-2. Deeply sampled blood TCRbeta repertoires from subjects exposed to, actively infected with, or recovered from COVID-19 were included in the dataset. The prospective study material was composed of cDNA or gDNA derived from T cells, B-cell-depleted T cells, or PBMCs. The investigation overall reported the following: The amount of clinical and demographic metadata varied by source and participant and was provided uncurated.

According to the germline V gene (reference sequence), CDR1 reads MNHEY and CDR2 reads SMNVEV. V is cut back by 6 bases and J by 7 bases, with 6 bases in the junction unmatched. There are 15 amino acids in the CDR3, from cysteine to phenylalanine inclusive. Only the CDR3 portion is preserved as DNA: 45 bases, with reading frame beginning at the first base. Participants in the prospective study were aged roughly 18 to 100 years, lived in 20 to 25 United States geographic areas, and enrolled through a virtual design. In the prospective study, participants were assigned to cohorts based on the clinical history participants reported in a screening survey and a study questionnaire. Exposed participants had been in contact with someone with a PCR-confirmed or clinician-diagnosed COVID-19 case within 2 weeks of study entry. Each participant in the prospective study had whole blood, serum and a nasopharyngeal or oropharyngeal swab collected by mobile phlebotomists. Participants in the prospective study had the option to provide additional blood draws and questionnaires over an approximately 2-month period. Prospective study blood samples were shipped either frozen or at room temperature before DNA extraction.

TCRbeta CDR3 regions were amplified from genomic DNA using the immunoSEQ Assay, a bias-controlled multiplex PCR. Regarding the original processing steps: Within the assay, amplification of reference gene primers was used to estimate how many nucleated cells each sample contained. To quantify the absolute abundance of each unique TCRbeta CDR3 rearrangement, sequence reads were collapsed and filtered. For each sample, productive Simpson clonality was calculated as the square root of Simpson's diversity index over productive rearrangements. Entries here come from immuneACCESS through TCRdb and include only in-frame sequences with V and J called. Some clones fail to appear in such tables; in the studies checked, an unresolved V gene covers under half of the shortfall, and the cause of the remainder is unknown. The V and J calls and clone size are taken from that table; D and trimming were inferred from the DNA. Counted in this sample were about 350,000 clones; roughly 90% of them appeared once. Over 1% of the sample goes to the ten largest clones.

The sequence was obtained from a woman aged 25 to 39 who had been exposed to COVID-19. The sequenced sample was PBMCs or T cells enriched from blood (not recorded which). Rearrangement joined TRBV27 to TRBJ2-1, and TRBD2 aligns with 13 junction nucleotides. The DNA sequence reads TGTGCCAGCAGCATCGGACTAGCGGGAGCAAATGAGCAGTTCTTC. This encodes CASSIGLAGANEQFF.